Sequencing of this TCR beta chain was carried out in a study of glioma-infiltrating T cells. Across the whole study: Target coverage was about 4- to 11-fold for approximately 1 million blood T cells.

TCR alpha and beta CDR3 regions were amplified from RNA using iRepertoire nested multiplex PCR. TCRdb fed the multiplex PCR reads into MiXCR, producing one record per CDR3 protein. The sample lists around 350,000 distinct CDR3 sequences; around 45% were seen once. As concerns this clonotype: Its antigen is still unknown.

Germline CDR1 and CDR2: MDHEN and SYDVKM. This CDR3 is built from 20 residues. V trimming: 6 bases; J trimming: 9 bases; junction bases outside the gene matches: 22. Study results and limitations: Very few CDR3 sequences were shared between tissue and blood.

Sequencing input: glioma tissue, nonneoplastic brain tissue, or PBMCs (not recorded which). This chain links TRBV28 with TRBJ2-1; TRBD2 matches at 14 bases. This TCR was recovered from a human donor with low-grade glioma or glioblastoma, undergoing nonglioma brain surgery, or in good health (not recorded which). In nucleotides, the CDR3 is TGTGCCAGCAGCTTCCTTCCTCTTGAGACTAGCGGGAGGGCCAGGACTGAGCAGTTCTTC. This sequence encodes CASSFLPLETSGRARTEQFF.